This T cell receptor (beta chain) was documented in a study of Graves' ophthalmopathy and Graves' hyperthyroidism. Study-level points and caveats: A majority of expanded thyroid clonotypes exceeding 0.001 frequency were likewise present in blood.

The germline V gene has CDR1 ENHRY and CDR2 SYGVKD. The CDR3 totals 14 residues. Germline trimming cut 10 bases from V and 7 bases from J; bases unmatched to any gene: 15. The study amplified TCR beta CDR3 regions using RNA transcripts. An initial RT-PCR round employing HTBI primers preceded a second-round multiplex PCR. TCRdb independently ran MiXCR on the multiplex PCR reads; one entry per CDR3 protein. The sample has 650,000 to 900,000 distinct CDR3 sequences, 40% seen once. A note on this clonotype: Its antigen is unknown.

Moderate-to-severe activity, CAS ≥3, NOSPECS ≥4 and duration under 3 months were recorded for donors with ophthalmopathy. Sequenced sample: peripheral blood. The chain employs TRBV10-3 and TRBJ2-5; 7 bases align to TRBD1. The sequence was collected from an adult man with Graves' ophthalmopathy. CDR3 sequence (DNA): TGTGCCAGCAATACCGGGACCCCAGGGGGGACCCAGTACTTC. It encodes CASNTGTPGGTQYF.